This is a list of T cell receptor beta chains from one sample in a study of T cell responses to AZD1222 COVID-19 vaccine. The table came from immunoSEQ multiplex PCR; TCRdb's copy has only in-frame clones and leaves some out. Of 130,000 to 150,000 clones in the sample, roughly 90% were seen once. The material was peripheral blood, obtained 28 days after the second AZD1222 dose. These receptors were obtained from an adult who received the AZD1222 COVID-19 vaccine. Each CDR3 is given with its conserved first and last residue. The order of the fields is V gene, clone size, J gene, D gene, CDR3 DNA, CDR3 protein. The D gene is left open where the match is weak. The size of a clone is reported for some rows only, either as once, few or many, or as a class for expanded clones.

v_call: TRBV30
clone_size: .
j_call: TRBJ1-1
d_call: .
cdr3_nt: TGTGCCTGGGGACCGTCCACTGAAGCTTTCTTT
cdr3_aa: CAWGPSTEAFF

v_call: TRBV5-6
clone_size: .
j_call: TRBJ1-4
d_call: .
cdr3_nt: TGTGCCAGCAGCTTGATTGGGGGCTCTCCTTCCCCTAATGAAAAACTGTTTTTT
cdr3_aa: CASSLIGGSPSPNEKLFF

v_call: TRBV4-1
clone_size: .
j_call: TRBJ2-3
d_call: .
cdr3_nt: TGCGCCAGCAGCCAGTCAATCAGTACTAGCACAGATACGCAGTATTTT
cdr3_aa: CASSQSISTSTDTQYF

v_call: TRBV19
clone_size: .
j_call: TRBJ2-2
d_call: .
cdr3_nt: TGTGCCAGTAGACAGGACCAGTCCGCTGGGGCCATCACCGGGGAGCTGTTTTTT
cdr3_aa: CASRQDQSAGAITGELFF

v_call: TRBV6-2/TRBV6-3
clone_size: once
j_call: TRBJ2-7
d_call: .
cdr3_nt: TGTGCCAGCAGCCTCCTCCGGGGCGAGCAGTACTTC
cdr3_aa: CASSLLRGEQYF

v_call: TRBV5-1
clone_size: .
j_call: TRBJ1-3
d_call: .
cdr3_nt: TGCGCCAGCAGCTTGGTCCCGCCTAGGCTATCTGGAAACACCATATATTTT
cdr3_aa: CASSLVPPRLSGNTIYF

v_call: TRBV19
clone_size: .
j_call: TRBJ1-2
d_call: .
cdr3_nt: TGTGCCAGCTGGACGATTACAGGGAGGTCGAACTATGGCTACACCTTC
cdr3_aa: CASWTITGRSNYGYTF

v_call: TRBV3-1/TRBV3-2
clone_size: .
j_call: TRBJ2-1
d_call: TRBD2
cdr3_nt: TGTGCCAGCAGCCAAGCCGATAGCGGGATGTACAATGAGCAGTTCTTC
cdr3_aa: CASSQADSGMYNEQFF

v_call: TRBV7-6
clone_size: .
j_call: TRBJ1-3
d_call: .
cdr3_nt: TGTGCCAGCAGCCCCCAGGTCGGGGATTACTCTGGAAACACCATATATTTT
cdr3_aa: CASSPQVGDYSGNTIYF

v_call: TRBV28
clone_size: .
j_call: TRBJ1-1
d_call: .
cdr3_nt: TGTGCCAGCAGTTTATGGGGTGGCACTGAAGCTTTCTTT
cdr3_aa: CASSLWGGTEAFF

v_call: TRBV7-9
clone_size: few
j_call: TRBJ2-7
d_call: TRBD2
cdr3_nt: TGTGCCAGCAGCCCCCGGGGAACTAGCGGCCCCTACGAGCAGTACTTC
cdr3_aa: CASSPRGTSGPYEQYF

v_call: TRBV29-1
clone_size: .
j_call: TRBJ1-5
d_call: TRBD1
cdr3_nt: TGCAGCGTGGCGACAGGGGAGGATCAGCCCCAGCATTTT
cdr3_aa: CSVATGEDQPQHF

v_call: TRBV4-2
clone_size: .
j_call: TRBJ2-6
d_call: TRBD1
cdr3_nt: TGTGCCAGCAGCCAAGAGGCGCTTGGACAGGGTGCCTCTGGGGCCAACGTCCTGACTTTC
cdr3_aa: CASSQEALGQGASGANVLTF

v_call: TRBV5-6
clone_size: .
j_call: TRBJ1-2
d_call: .
cdr3_nt: TGTGCCAGCAGCCCAGGGATAGGCGGCTACACCTTC
cdr3_aa: CASSPGIGGYTF

v_call: TRBV7-9
clone_size: .
j_call: TRBJ1-1
d_call: .
cdr3_nt: TGTGCCAGCAGCTTAGCCACAAGGGCTGGAGCTTTCTTT
cdr3_aa: CASSLATRAGAFF

v_call: TRBV18
clone_size: .
j_call: TRBJ1-1
d_call: .
cdr3_nt: TGTGCCAGCTCACCGCAGGGAATCAGGAACACTGAAGCTTTCTTT
cdr3_aa: CASSPQGIRNTEAFF

v_call: TRBV30
clone_size: once
j_call: TRBJ2-3
d_call: .
cdr3_nt: TGTGCCTGGAGTGTATCCTTTGGGGATACGCAGTATTTT
cdr3_aa: CAWSVSFGDTQYF

v_call: TRBV19
clone_size: few
j_call: TRBJ2-2
d_call: .
cdr3_nt: TGTGCCAGTAGTACCTCAGGGAACGCCGGGGAGCTGTTTTTT
cdr3_aa: CASSTSGNAGELFF

v_call: TRBV9
clone_size: .
j_call: TRBJ2-3
d_call: TRBD2
cdr3_nt: TGTGCCAGCCCCGAGCGGGAGGGCCAAATCGATACAGATACGCAGTATTTT
cdr3_aa: CASPEREGQIDTDTQYF

v_call: TRBV19
clone_size: .
j_call: TRBJ2-7
d_call: TRBD2
cdr3_nt: TGTGCCAGTAGACCTAGCGGGTCCTACGAGCAGTACTTC
cdr3_aa: CASRPSGSYEQYF

v_call: TRBV3-1/TRBV3-2
clone_size: .
j_call: TRBJ2-1
d_call: TRBD1
cdr3_nt: TGTGCCAGCAGCCAAAGGGGGCCCGAGCAGTTCTTC
cdr3_aa: CASSQRGPEQFF

v_call: TRBV3-1/TRBV3-2
clone_size: .
j_call: TRBJ2-1
d_call: TRBD2
cdr3_nt: TGTGCCAGCAGCCACACACTTCCCAGGGAATATGCAGCGGGAGGGCCAGGGAATGAGCAGTTCTTC
cdr3_aa: CASSHTLPREYAAGGPGNEQFF

v_call: TRBV30
clone_size: .
j_call: TRBJ2-5
d_call: TRBD2
cdr3_nt: TGTGCCTGGACCTTGGGACTAGCGGGATTGGAGACCCAGTACTTC
cdr3_aa: CAWTLGLAGLETQYF

v_call: TRBV27
clone_size: .
j_call: TRBJ2-5
d_call: TRBD1
cdr3_nt: TGTGCCAGCAGAAGTCAACAGGGGGTGGAGACCCAGTACTTC
cdr3_aa: CASRSQQGVETQYF

v_call: TRBV7-2
clone_size: once
j_call: TRBJ2-7
d_call: .
cdr3_nt: TGTGCCAGCAGCCCCCAAAGGGGGGGGTCCTACGAGCAGTACTTC
cdr3_aa: CASSPQRGGSYEQYF

v_call: TRBV27
clone_size: .
j_call: TRBJ2-4
d_call: TRBD2
cdr3_nt: TGTGCCAGCAGCCCAAAAGAAGCGGGAAACAAAAACATTCAGTACTTC
cdr3_aa: CASSPKEAGNKNIQYF

v_call: TRBV7-3
clone_size: .
j_call: TRBJ2-7
d_call: .
cdr3_nt: TGTGCCAGCAGCTTATTCTCAGGCCCCGATTACGAGCAGTACTTC
cdr3_aa: CASSLFSGPDYEQYF

v_call: TRBV2
clone_size: once
j_call: TRBJ2-3
d_call: TRBD2
cdr3_nt: TGTGCCAGCGAAGGGACTAGCGCCACAGATACGCAGTATTTT
cdr3_aa: CASEGTSATDTQYF

v_call: TRBV5-6
clone_size: once
j_call: TRBJ2-2
d_call: .
cdr3_nt: TGTGCCAGCAGCCGTGCTCCAGGGGCGGGCACCGGGGAGCTGTTTTTT
cdr3_aa: CASSRAPGAGTGELFF

v_call: TRBV5-1
clone_size: few
j_call: TRBJ2-5
d_call: TRBD2
cdr3_nt: TGCGCCAGCAGCTTGGATGGGGGGGAAGAGACCCAGTACTTC
cdr3_aa: CASSLDGGEETQYF

v_call: TRBV2
clone_size: .
j_call: TRBJ2-7
d_call: .
cdr3_nt: TGTGCCAACAGACCCGGGACTGCGAGATACGAGCAGTACTTC
cdr3_aa: CANRPGTARYEQYF

v_call: TRBV3-1/TRBV3-2
clone_size: once
j_call: TRBJ1-6
d_call: TRBD1
cdr3_nt: TGTGCCAGCAGCCCCAGACAGGGTGTTTCACCCCTCCACTTT
cdr3_aa: CASSPRQGVSPLHF

v_call: TRBV19
clone_size: .
j_call: TRBJ2-4
d_call: TRBD2
cdr3_nt: TGTGCCAGTAGTATAGACCCCCCGACTAGCGGGAGGGCCAAAAACATTCAGTACTTC
cdr3_aa: CASSIDPPTSGRAKNIQYF

v_call: TRBV5-8
clone_size: .
j_call: TRBJ2-7
d_call: .
cdr3_nt: TGTGCCAGCAGCTTGTGGTTGGGCAGGGACTACGAGCAGTACTTC
cdr3_aa: CASSLWLGRDYEQYF

v_call: TRBV6-5
clone_size: .
j_call: TRBJ2-2
d_call: .
cdr3_nt: TGTGCCAGCAGTTATTACACCGGGGAGCTGTTTTTT
cdr3_aa: CASSYYTGELFF

v_call: TRBV30
clone_size: .
j_call: TRBJ2-7
d_call: .
cdr3_nt: TGTGCCTGGAGTGTATTTCAGGGGAGCTCCTACGAGCAGTACTTC
cdr3_aa: CAWSVFQGSSYEQYF

v_call: TRBV27
clone_size: .
j_call: TRBJ2-3
d_call: .
cdr3_nt: TGTGCCAGCAGTTTAGGGGGACGCGGCACAGATACGCAGTATTTT
cdr3_aa: CASSLGGRGTDTQYF

v_call: TRBV5-1
clone_size: .
j_call: TRBJ2-1
d_call: .
cdr3_nt: TGCGCCAGCAGCGACTACCAATTCTACAATGAGCAGTTCTTC
cdr3_aa: CASSDYQFYNEQFF

v_call: TRBV7-3
clone_size: .
j_call: TRBJ2-1
d_call: .
cdr3_nt: TGTGCCAGCAGCTTACCGGGGGAAAATGAGCAGTTCTTC
cdr3_aa: CASSLPGENEQFF

v_call: TRBV4-1
clone_size: .
j_call: TRBJ1-1
d_call: .
cdr3_nt: TGCGCCAGCAGAGGAGCCTTGCTTGGCACTGAAGCTTTCTTT
cdr3_aa: CASRGALLGTEAFF

v_call: TRBV18
clone_size: .
j_call: TRBJ1-1
d_call: TRBD1
cdr3_nt: TGTGCCAGCTCATCGGAAGGGGGCTTCGCTGAAGCTTTCTTT
cdr3_aa: CASSSEGGFAEAFF

v_call: TRBV4-2
clone_size: .
j_call: TRBJ2-4
d_call: TRBD2
cdr3_nt: TGTGCCAGCAGCCAAGATAGGACTAGCTCTCAAATTCAGTACTTC
cdr3_aa: CASSQDRTSSQIQYF

v_call: TRBV6-5
clone_size: .
j_call: TRBJ1-1
d_call: .
cdr3_nt: TGTGCCAGCAGGGGTAAGGAGAACACTGAAGCTTTCTTT
cdr3_aa: CASRGKENTEAFF

v_call: TRBV5-5
clone_size: .
j_call: TRBJ1-2
d_call: .
cdr3_nt: TGTGCCAGCAGCTTGATTGGGGAGGGCTACACCTTC
cdr3_aa: CASSLIGEGYTF

v_call: TRBV19
clone_size: .
j_call: TRBJ1-1
d_call: TRBD1
cdr3_nt: TGTGCCAGTGTCCAACCAGGGGGTCTTAACACTGAAGCTTTCTTT
cdr3_aa: CASVQPGGLNTEAFF

v_call: TRBV19
clone_size: .
j_call: TRBJ2-5
d_call: .
cdr3_nt: TGTGCCAGTAGTATGGCCGCGGCCCAGGAGACCCAGTACTTC
cdr3_aa: CASSMAAAQETQYF

v_call: TRBV7-3
clone_size: .
j_call: TRBJ1-2
d_call: .
cdr3_nt: TGTGCCAGCAGCTTAGGGGTCGACTATGGCTACACCTTC
cdr3_aa: CASSLGVDYGYTF

v_call: TRBV7-8
clone_size: .
j_call: TRBJ2-7
d_call: .
cdr3_nt: TGTGCCAGCAGCTTGGGAAGTCGCGAGCAGTACTTC
cdr3_aa: CASSLGSREQYF

v_call: TRBV5-4
clone_size: .
j_call: TRBJ2-1
d_call: .
cdr3_nt: TGTGCCAGCAGCTTGGGAAACAGGGATGAGCAGTTCTTC
cdr3_aa: CASSLGNRDEQFF

v_call: TRBV7-2
clone_size: .
j_call: TRBJ2-1
d_call: .
cdr3_nt: TGTGCCAGCAGCTCCTCGAGTTACAATGAGCAGTTCTTC
cdr3_aa: CASSSSSYNEQFF